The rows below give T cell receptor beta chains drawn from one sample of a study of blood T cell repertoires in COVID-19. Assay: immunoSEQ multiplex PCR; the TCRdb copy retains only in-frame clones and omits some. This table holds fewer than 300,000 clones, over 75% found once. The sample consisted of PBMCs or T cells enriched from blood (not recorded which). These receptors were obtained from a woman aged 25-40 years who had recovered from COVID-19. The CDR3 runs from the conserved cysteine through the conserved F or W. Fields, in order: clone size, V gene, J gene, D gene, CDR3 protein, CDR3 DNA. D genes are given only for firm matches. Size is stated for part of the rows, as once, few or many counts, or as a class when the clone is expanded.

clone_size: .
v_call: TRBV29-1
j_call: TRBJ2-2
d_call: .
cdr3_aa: CSVEQTPNTGELFF
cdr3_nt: TGCAGCGTTGAACAGACACCGAACACCGGGGAGCTGTTTTTT

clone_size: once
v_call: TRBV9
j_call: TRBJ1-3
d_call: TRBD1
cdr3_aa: CASSEQGSGNTIYF
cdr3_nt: TGTGCCAGCAGCGAACAGGGGTCGGGAAACACCATATATTTT

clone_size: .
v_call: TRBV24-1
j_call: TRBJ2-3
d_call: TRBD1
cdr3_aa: CATSESTGLSTDTQYF
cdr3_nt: TGTGCCACCAGTGAGTCGACAGGGCTTAGCACAGATACGCAGTATTTT

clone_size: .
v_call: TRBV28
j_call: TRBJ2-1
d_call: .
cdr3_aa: CASISDINEQFF
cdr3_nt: TGTGCCAGCATTTCGGACATTAATGAGCAGTTCTTC

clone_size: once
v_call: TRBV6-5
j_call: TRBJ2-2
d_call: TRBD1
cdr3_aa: CAAQVSGGGTGELFF
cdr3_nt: TGTGCCGCCCAGGTTTCAGGGGGCGGCACCGGGGAGCTGTTTTTT

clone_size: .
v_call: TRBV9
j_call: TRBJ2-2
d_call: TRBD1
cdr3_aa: CASSVQQGTGELFF
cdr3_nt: TGTGCCAGCAGCGTACAACAGGGGACCGGGGAGCTGTTTTTT

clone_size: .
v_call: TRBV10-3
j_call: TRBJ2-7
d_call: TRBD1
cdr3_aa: CASGQGPYEQYF
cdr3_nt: TGTGCCTCAGGACAGGGTCCGTACGAGCAGTACTTC

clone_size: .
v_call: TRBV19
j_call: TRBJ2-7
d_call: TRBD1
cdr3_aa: CASTPGQGAYEQYF
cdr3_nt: TGTGCCAGTACTCCGGGACAGGGGGCCTACGAGCAGTACTTC

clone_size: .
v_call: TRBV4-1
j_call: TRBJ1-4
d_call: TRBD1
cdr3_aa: CASSQELGTGGLNEKLFF
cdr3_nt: TGCGCCAGCAGCCAAGAATTGGGGACAGGGGGCCTAAATGAAAAACTGTTTTTT

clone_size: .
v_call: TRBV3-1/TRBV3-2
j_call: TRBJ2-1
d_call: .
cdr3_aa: CASSQDRRVSYNEQFF
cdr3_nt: TGTGCCAGCAGCCAAGATCGCAGGGTTTCCTACAATGAGCAGTTCTTC

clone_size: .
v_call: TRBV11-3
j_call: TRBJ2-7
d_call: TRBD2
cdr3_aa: CASSLGGDFNHEQYF
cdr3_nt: TGTGCCAGCAGCCTCGGGGGGGACTTCAACCACGAGCAGTACTTC

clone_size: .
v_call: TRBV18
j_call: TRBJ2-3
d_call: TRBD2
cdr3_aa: CASSQIGAGGLTDTQYF
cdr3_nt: TGTGCCAGCTCACAAATTGGAGCGGGAGGCCTTACAGATACGCAGTATTTT

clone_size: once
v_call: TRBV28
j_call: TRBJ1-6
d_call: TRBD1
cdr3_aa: CASSSPTGGGSPLHF
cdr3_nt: TGTGCCAGCAGTTCCCCGACAGGGGGCGGTTCACCCCTCCACTTT

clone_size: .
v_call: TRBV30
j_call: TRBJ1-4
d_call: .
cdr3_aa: CAWSWGGNEKLFF
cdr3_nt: TGTGCCTGGAGTTGGGGGGGTAATGAAAAACTGTTTTTT

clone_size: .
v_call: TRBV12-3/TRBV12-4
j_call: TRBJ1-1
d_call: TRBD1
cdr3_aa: CASTLIQGHEAFF
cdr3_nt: TGTGCCAGCACCTTAATACAGGGGCACGAAGCTTTCTTT

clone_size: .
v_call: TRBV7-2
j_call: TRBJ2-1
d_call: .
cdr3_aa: CASSLTAGKFF
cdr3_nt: TGTGCCAGCAGCTTAACTGCAGGAAAGTTCTTC

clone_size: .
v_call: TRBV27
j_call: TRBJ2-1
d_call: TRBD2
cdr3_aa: CASSWLGTSGSNEQFF
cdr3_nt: TGTGCCAGCAGTTGGTTGGGGACTAGCGGGAGCAATGAGCAGTTCTTC

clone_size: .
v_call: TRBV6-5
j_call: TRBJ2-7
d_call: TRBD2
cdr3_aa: CASTPPGTSNEQYF
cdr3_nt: TGTGCCAGCACCCCCCCGGGGACTAGCAACGAGCAGTACTTC

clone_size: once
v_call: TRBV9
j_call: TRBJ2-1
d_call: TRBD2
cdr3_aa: CASSVGGLAGTYNEQFF
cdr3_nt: TGTGCCAGCAGCGTAGGAGGACTAGCGGGGACCTACAATGAGCAGTTCTTC

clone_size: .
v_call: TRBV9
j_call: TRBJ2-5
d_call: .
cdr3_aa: CASGGHTLGETQYF
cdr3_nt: TGTGCCAGCGGAGGCCACACCTTGGGAGAGACCCAGTACTTC

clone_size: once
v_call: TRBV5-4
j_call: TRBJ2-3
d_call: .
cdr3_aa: CASSAQFFSKERDTQYF
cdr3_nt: TGTGCCAGCAGCGCTCAATTTTTTTCCAAGGAGAGGGATACGCAGTATTTT

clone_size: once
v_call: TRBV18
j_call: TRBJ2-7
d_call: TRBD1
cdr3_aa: CASSPGTVSYEQYF
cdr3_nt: TGTGCCAGCTCGCCAGGGACAGTCTCCTACGAGCAGTACTTC

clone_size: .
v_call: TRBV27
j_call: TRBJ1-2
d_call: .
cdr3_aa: CASSLGWGDVDYGYTF
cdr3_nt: TGTGCCAGCAGTTTGGGCTGGGGGGACGTGGATTATGGCTACACCTTC

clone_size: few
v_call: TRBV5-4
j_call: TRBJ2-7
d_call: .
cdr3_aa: CASSYTGLVVGYEQYF
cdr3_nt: TGTGCCAGCAGCTATACAGGATTAGTTGTTGGCTACGAGCAGTACTTC

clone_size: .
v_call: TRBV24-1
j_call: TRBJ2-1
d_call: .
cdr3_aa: CATSERREQFF
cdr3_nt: TGTGCCACCAGTGAACGGCGGGAGCAGTTCTTC

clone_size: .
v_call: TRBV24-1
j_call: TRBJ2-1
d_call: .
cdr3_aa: CATSDGLNEQFF
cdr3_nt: TGTGCCACCAGTGATGGTCTAAATGAGCAGTTCTTC

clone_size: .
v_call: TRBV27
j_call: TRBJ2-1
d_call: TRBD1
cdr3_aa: CASSLGTARVYNEQFF
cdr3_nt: TGTGCCAGCAGTCTCGGGACAGCCAGGGTTTACAATGAGCAGTTCTTC

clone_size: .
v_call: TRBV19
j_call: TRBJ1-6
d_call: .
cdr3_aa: CASSEGREGSPLHF
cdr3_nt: TGTGCCAGCTCAGAAGGCAGGGAAGGTTCACCCCTCCACTTT

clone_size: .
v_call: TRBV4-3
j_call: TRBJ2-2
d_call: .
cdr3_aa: CASSQDRTGELFF
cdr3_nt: TGCGCCAGCAGCCAAGATAGAACCGGGGAGCTGTTTTTT

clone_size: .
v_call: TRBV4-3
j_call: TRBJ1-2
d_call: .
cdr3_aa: CASSQEGARTTDSYTF
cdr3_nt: TGCGCCAGCAGCCAAGAAGGGGCCAGGACCACGGATAGCTACACCTTC

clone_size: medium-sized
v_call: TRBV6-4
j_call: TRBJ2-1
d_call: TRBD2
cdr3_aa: CASSGTSGGYNEQFF
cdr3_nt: TGTGCCAGCAGTGGGACTAGCGGGGGGTACAATGAGCAGTTCTTC

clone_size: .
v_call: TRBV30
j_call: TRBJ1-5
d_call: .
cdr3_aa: CAWSGHFSNQPQHF
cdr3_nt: TGTGCCTGGAGTGGACACTTTAGCAATCAGCCCCAGCATTTT

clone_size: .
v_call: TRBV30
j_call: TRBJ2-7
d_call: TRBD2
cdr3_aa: CAWREGTSGRYEQYF
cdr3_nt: TGTGCCTGGAGAGAAGGGACTAGCGGGAGGTACGAGCAGTACTTC

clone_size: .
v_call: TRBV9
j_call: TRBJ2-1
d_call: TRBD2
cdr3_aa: CASSVGSASRAGGKGNNEQFF
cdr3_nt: TGTGCCAGCAGCGTAGGTTCCGCCTCTAGAGCGGGAGGGAAGGGTAACAATGAGCAGTTCTTC

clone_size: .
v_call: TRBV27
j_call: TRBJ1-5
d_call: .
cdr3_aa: CASSDWPIAGNQPQHF
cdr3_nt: TGTGCCAGCAGTGATTGGCCTATTGCGGGCAATCAGCCCCAGCATTTT

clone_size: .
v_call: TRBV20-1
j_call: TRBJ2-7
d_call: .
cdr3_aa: CSATPLYEQYF
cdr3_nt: TGCAGTGCTACCCCCTTGTACGAGCAGTACTTC

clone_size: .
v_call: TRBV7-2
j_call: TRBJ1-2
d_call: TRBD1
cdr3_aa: CASSLTGQGAANYGYTF
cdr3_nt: TGTGCCAGCAGCTTGACGGGACAGGGGGCTGCTAACTATGGCTACACCTTC

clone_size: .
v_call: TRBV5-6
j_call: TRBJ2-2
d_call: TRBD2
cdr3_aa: CASSSPGTSVPGELFF
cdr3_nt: TGTGCCAGCAGCTCACCCGGGACTAGCGTCCCCGGGGAGCTGTTTTTT

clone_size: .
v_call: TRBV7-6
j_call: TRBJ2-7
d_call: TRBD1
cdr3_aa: CASQGQGGYEQYF
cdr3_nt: TGTGCCAGCCAGGGACAGGGGGGCTACGAGCAGTACTTC

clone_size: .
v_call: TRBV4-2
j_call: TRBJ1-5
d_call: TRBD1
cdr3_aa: CASSQLTGGEQPQHF
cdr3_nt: TGTGCCAGCAGCCAACTGACAGGGGGGGAACAGCCCCAGCATTTT

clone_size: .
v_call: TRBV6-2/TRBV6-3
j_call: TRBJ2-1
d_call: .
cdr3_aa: CASSYARVSYNEQFF
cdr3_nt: TGTGCCAGCAGTTATGCGAGGGTTTCCTACAATGAGCAGTTCTTC

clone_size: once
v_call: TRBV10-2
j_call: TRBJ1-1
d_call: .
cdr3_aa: CASKAGVGNTEAFF
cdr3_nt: TGCGCCAGCAAGGCAGGGGTGGGGAACACTGAAGCTTTCTTT

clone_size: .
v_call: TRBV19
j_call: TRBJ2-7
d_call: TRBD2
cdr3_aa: CASSHLESGSTYEQYF
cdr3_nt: TGTGCCAGCAGCCACCTTGAGAGCGGGAGTACCTACGAGCAGTACTTC

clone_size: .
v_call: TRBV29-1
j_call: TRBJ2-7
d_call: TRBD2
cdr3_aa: CSVEWPGLAYEQYF
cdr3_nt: TGCAGCGTTGAGTGGCCGGGACTAGCTTACGAGCAGTACTTC

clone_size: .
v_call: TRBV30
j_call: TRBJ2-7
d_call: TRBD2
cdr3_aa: CAWSSGRTSYEQYF
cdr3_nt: TGTGCCTGGAGTTCCGGGAGGACCTCCTACGAGCAGTACTTC

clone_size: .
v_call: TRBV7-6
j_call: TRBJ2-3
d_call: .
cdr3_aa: CASSLDLSDTQYF
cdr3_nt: TGTGCCAGCAGCTTAGACCTATCGGATACGCAGTATTTT

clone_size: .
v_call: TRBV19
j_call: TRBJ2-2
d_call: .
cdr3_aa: CASRPGQQNTGELFF
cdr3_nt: TGTGCCAGTAGGCCGGGACAACAGAACACCGGGGAGCTGTTTTTT

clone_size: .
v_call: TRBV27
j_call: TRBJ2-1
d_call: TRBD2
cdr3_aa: CASSTSGGPYNEQFF
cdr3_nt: TGTGCCAGCAGCACAAGCGGGGGACCCTACAATGAGCAGTTCTTC

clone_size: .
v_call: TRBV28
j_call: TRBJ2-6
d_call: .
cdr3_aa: CASSRDSSGANVLTF
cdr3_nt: TGTGCCAGCAGTCGTGACAGCTCTGGGGCCAACGTCCTGACTTTC

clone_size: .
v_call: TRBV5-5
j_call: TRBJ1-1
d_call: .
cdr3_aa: CASSSVEVTFF
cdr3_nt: TGTGCCAGCAGCTCGGTGGAGGTCACTTTCTTT

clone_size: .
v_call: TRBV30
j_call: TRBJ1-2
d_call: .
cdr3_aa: CAWSVAGYGYTF
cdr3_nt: TGTGCCTGGAGTGTAGCTGGCTATGGCTACACCTTC

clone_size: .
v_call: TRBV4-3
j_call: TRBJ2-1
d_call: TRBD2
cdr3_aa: CASSQDPAGGYNEQFF
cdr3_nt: TGCGCCAGCAGCCAAGACCCTGCGGGAGGGTACAATGAGCAGTTCTTC

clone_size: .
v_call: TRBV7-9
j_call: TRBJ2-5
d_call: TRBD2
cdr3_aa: CASSFGTSGKETQYF
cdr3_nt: TGTGCCAGCAGCTTCGGCACTAGCGGGAAGGAGACCCAGTACTTC

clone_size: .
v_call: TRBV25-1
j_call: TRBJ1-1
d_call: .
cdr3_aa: CASSPGRDGTEAFF
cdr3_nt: TGTGCCAGCAGTCCGGGCAGGGATGGCACTGAAGCTTTCTTT

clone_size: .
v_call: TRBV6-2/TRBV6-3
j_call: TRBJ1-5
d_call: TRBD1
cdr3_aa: CASSLDRGSNQPQHF
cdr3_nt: TGTGCCAGCAGCTTGGACAGGGGAAGCAATCAGCCCCAGCATTTT

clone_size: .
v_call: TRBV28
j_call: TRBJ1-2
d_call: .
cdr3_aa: CASSDYYGYTF
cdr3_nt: TGTGCCAGCAGTGACTACTATGGCTACACCTTC

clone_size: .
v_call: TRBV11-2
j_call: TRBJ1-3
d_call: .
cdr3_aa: CASSLAGQVGNTIYF
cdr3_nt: TGTGCCAGCAGCTTAGCCGGTCAGGTCGGAAACACCATATATTTT

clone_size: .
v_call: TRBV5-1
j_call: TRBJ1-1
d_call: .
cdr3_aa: CASRSSGQNTEAFF
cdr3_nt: TGCGCCAGCAGGTCTTCGGGACAGAACACTGAAGCTTTCTTT

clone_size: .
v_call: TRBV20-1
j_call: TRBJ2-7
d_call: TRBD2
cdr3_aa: CSASSGILDEQYF
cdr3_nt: TGCAGTGCTAGTAGCGGGATATTAGACGAGCAGTACTTC